The following is a T cell receptor beta chain sequence with its context. This clonotype was counted ten times or more. Its target antigen remains unknown. Per-base qualities were not stored, and no clone one base away is much larger. In light of the paper, this sample's time point label describes: around 45 days after influenza vaccine administration. The protocol used for the library was RT-PCR. Sequencing took place on an Illumina HiSeq 2500. TCRdb's own reprocessing of the public reads used fastp at Q25 and MiXCR and kept productive beta chains. CDR3 protein duplicates are merged, each entry listing the most common genes and DNA. This sample gives some 480,000 distinct CDR3 sequences in total; approximately 10% of them show up just once. The ten largest clones capture over 9.5% of the sample. The data originate from a study of response to subunit inactivated influenza vaccine (dated by TCRdb to the late 2010s). For the wider study: Deep quantitative T cell receptor repertoire profiling was used in the study to track responses to a trivalent subunit inactivated influenza vaccine.

Study-wide conclusions, independent of this receptor: According to the authors, only a limited number of new T cells may be recruited by each seasonal influenza vaccination.

From the germline V gene, CDR1 is SGHTA and CDR2 is FQGNSA. Relative to germline, V is 1 base shorter and J is 5 bases shorter, with 0 bases between their ends. From cysteine to phenylalanine, the CDR3 is 12 amino acids long. Of all the DNA, just the CDR3 is kept, 36 bases in frame from base 1. The V and J segments used are TRBV7-2 and TRBJ1-6, with no D gene named confidently. The receptor was derived from a man aged 50-59 years who received an inactivated influenza vaccine. Donor details come from another sample of the same person, matched by shared clones. Source: PBMCs from blood, taken roughly 48 days after vaccination. In nucleotides, the sequence is TGTGCCAGCAGCTTAGATAATTCACCCCTCCACTTT. Its protein product is CASSLDNSPLHF.